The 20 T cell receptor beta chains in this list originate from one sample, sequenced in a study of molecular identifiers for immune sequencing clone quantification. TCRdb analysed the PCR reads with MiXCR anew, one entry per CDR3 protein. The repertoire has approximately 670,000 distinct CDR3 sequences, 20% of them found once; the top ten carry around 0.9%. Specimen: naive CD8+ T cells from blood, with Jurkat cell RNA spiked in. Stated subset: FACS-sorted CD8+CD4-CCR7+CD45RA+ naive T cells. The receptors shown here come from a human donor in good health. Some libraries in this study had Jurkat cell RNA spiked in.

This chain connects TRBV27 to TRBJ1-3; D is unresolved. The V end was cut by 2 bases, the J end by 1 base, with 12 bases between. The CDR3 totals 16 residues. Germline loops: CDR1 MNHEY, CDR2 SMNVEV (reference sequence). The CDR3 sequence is CASSLRPLGSGNTIYF. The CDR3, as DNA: TGTGCCAGCAGTTTACGCCCGCTGGGGTCTGGAAACACCATATATTTT.

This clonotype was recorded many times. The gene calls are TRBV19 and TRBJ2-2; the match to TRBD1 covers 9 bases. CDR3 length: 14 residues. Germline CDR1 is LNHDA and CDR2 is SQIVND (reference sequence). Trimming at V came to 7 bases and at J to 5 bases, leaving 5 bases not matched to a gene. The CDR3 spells CASIGTGFTGELFF. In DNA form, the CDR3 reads TGTGCCAGTATTGGGACAGGGTTTACCGGGGAGCTGTTTTTT.

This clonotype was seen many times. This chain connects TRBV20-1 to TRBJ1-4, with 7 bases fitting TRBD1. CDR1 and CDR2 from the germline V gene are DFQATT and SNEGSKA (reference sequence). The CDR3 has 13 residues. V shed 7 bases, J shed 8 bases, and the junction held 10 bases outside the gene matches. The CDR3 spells CSVHRGGSEKLFF. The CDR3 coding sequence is TGCAGTGTCCACAGGGGAGGTAGCGAAAAACTGTTTTTT.

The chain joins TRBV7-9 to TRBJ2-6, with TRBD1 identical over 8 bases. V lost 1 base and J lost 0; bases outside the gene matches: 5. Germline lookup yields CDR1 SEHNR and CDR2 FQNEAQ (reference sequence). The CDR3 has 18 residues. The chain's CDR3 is CASSLVTGGSSGANVLTF. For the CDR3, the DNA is TGTGCCAGCAGCTTAGTTACAGGGGGTAGCTCTGGGGCCAACGTCCTGACTTTC.

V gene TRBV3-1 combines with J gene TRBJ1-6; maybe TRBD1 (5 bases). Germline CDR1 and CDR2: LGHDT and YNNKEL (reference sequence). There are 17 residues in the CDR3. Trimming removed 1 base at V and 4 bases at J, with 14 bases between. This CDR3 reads CASSQVFWGSYNSPLHF. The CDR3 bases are TGTGCCAGCAGCCAAGTCTTCTGGGGCTCTTATAATTCACCCCTCCACTTT.

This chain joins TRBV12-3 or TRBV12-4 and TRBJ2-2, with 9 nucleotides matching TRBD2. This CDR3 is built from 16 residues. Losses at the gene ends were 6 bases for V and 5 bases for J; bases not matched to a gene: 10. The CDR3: CASSRSGGRRTGELFF. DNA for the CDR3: TGTGCCAGCAGCCGTAGCGGGGGCCGGAGGACCGGGGAGCTGTTTTTT.

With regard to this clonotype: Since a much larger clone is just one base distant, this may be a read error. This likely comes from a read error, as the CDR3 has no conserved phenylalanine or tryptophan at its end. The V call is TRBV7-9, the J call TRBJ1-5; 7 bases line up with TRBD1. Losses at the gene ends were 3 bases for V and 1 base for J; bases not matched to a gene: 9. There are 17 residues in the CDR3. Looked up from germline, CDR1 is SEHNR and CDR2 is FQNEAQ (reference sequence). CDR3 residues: CASSFSGQGVSNQPQHL. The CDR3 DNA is TGTGCCAGCAGCTTCAGCGGGCAGGGGGTCAGCAATCAGCCCCAGCATCTT.

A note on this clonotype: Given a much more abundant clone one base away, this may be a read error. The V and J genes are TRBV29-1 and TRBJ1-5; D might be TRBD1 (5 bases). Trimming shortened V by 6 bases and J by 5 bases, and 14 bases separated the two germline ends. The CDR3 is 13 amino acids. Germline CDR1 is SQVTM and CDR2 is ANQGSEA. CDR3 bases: TGCAGCGTCGCCGCTCGGGGCGATCAGCCCCAGCATTTT. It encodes CSVAARGDQPQHF.

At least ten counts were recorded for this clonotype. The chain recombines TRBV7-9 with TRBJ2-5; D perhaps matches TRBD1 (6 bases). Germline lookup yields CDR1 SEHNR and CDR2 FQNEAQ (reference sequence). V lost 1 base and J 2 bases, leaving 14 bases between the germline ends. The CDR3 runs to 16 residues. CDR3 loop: CASSLGPTGNQETQYF. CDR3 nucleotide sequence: TGTGCCAGCAGCTTAGGCCCCACAGGGAATCAAGAGACCCAGTACTTC.

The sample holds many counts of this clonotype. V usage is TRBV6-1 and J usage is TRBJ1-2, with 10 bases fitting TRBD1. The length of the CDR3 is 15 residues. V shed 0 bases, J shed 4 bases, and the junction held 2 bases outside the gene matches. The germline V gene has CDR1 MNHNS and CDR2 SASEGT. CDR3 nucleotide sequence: TGTGCCAGCAGTGAAGCCCGGACAGGGGGCTATGGCTACACCTTC. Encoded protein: CASSEARTGGYGYTF.

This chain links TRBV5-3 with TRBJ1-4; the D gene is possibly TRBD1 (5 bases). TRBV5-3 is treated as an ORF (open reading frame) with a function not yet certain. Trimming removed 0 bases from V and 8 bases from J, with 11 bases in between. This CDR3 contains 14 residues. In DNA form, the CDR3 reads TGTGCCAGAAGCTTGGCCAGGGTTTACGAAAAACTGTTTTTT. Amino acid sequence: CARSLARVYEKLFF.

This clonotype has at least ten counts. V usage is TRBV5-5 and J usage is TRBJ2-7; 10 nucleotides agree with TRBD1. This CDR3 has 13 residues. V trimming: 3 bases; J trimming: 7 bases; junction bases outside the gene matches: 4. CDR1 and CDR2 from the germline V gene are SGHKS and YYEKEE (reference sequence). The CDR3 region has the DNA TGTGCCAGCAGCTCGAGACAGGGGGCAGAGCAGTACTTC. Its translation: CASSSRQGAEQYF.

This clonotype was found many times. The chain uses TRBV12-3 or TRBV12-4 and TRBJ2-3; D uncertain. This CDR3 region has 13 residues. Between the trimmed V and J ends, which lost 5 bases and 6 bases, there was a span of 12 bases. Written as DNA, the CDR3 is TGTGCCAGCAGTCCCGAGAACGCGGATACGCAGTATTTT. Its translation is CASSPENADTQYF.

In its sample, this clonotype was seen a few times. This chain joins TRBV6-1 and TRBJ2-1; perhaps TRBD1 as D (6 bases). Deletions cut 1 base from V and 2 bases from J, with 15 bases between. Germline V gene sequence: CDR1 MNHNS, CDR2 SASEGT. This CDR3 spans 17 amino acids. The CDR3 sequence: CASSEDPKGVPYNEQFF. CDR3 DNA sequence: TGTGCCAGCAGTGAAGACCCCAAGGGGGTGCCCTACAATGAGCAGTTCTTC.

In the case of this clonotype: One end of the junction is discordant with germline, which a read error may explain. The DNA of the CDR3 is TGTGCCAGCAGTGGAACAGGGTCCACCTGGGAGCTGTTTTTT. It translates to CASSGTGSTWELFF. This rearrangement joins TRBV2 to TRBJ2-2; tentative D call: TRBD1 (6 bases). The length of the CDR3 is 14 residues. Germline CDR1 is SNHLY and CDR2 is FYNNEI. Looking up the rest from reference TRBV2 and TRBJ2-2 gives the full variable domain: EPEVTQTPSHQVTQMGQEVILRCVPISNHLYFYWYRQILGQKVEFLVSFYNNEISEKSEIFDDQFSVERPDGSNFTLKIRSTKLEDSAMYFCASSGTGSTWELFFGEGSRLTVL.

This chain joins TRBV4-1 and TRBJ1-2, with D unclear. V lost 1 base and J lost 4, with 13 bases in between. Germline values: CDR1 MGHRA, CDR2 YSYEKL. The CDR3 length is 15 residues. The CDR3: CASSQVGSQLYGYTF. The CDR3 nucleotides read TGCGCCAGCAGCCAAGTCGGATCGCAGCTCTATGGCTACACCTTC.

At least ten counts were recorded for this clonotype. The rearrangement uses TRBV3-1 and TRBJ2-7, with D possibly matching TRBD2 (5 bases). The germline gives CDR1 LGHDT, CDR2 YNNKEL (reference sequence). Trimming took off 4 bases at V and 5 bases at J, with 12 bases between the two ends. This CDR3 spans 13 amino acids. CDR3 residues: CASSPTLGDEQYF. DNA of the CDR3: TGTGCCAGCAGCCCGACGCTGGGAGACGAGCAGTACTTC.

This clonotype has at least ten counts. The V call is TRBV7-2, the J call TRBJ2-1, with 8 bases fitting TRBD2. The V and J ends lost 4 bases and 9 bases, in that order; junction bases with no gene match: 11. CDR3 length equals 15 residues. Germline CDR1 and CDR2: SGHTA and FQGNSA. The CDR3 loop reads CASSSYRTSWVEQFF. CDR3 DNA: TGTGCCAGCAGCTCATACCGGACTAGCTGGGTTGAGCAGTTCTTC.

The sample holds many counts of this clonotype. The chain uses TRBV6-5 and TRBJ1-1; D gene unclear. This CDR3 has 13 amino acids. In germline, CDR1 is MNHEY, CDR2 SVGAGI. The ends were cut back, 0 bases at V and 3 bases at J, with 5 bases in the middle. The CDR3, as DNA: TGTGCCAGCAGTTACTCGAAAGACACTGAAGCTTTCTTT. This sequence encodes CASSYSKDTEAFF.

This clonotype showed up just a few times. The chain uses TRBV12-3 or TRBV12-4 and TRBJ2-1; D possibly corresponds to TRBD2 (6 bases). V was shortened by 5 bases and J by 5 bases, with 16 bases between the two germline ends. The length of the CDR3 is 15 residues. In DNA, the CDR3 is TGTGCCAGCAGTGCGCCGGGACTGCCAAACAATGAGCAGTTCTTC. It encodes CASSAPGLPNNEQFF.